These 17 T cell receptor beta chains share one sample of origin, sequenced in a study of spatial heterogeneity in lung cancer. Time point here: sample taken at primary tumor resection. Antigens of these TCRs are unknown. Notes on the study in general: For expanded intratumoral alpha and beta TCRs, counts tracked tumor mutation counts.

TCRdb re-called the 5' RACE reads through MiXCR, storing one row per CDR3 protein. The table shows over 5,500 distinct CDR3 sequences, with approximately 9.1% occurring only once. This specimen was lung tumor tissue, taken at surgery. The receptors shown here come from a female donor with early-stage non-small cell lung cancer.

By sample fraction, this clonotype is medium-sized (0.01 to 0.1%). The chain employs TRBV5-1 and TRBJ2-1; unclear D gene. Germline values: CDR1 SGHRS, CDR2 YFSETQ. Trimming left V 7 bases short and J 0 bases short, with 14 bases between. This CDR3 is built from 15 residues. The CDR3 DNA reads TGCGCCAGCCAGCCGGAGCTGAGCTCCTACAATGAGCAGTTCTTC. As protein: CASQPELSSYNEQFF.

The chain combines TRBV20-1 with TRBJ1-4, with TRBD1 identical over 8 bases. Germline lookup yields CDR1 DFQATT and CDR2 SNEGSKA (reference sequence). V lost 6 bases, J lost 4 bases, and 10 bases stayed unmatched. The CDR3 covers 15 residues. The CDR3 DNA reads as TGCAGTGCAAGACCGGGACAGGCCCTTAATGAAAAACTGTTTTTT. As protein: CSARPGQALNEKLFF.

By share, this clonotype ranks as medium-sized. The chain has TRBV7-3 and TRBJ2-5, with a possible D match to TRBD2 (5 bases). Per germline, CDR1 SGHTA and CDR2 FQGTGA. V lost 2 bases, J lost 4 bases, and 17 bases lay in between. The CDR3 is made up of 16 amino acids. The CDR3 region is CASSLAPTAVGETQYF. CDR3 DNA sequence: TGTGCCAGCAGCTTAGCCCCCACAGCGGTAGGAGAGACCCAGTACTTC.

This clonotype has at least ten counts. The V call is TRBV28, the J call TRBJ1-2; no definite D call. V was shortened by 2 bases and J by 7 bases, with 14 bases between the two germline ends. Germline loops: CDR1 MDHEN, CDR2 SYDVKM. The CDR3 has 14 residues. The CDR3 loop reads CASSLPAVIGGYTF. The CDR3 DNA follows: TGTGCCAGCAGTTTACCGGCGGTTATAGGTGGCTACACCTTC.

This clonotype was counted ten times or more. V usage is TRBV27 and J usage is TRBJ2-6; 10 positions match TRBD1. Germline lookup yields CDR1 MNHEY and CDR2 SMNVEV (reference sequence). The trim removed 8 bases at V and 0 bases at J, leaving 13 bases unmatched. CDR3 size: 19 residues. CDR3 sequence reads: CASCRNRDRGSSGANVLTF. For the CDR3, the DNA is TGTGCCAGCTGCCGAAACCGGGACAGGGGCAGCTCTGGGGCCAACGTCCTGACTTTC.

This clonotype was seen only a few times. The chain links TRBV7-8 to TRBJ1-2, with a weak D call TRBD1 (6 bases). Germline values: CDR1 SGHVS, CDR2 FQNEAQ. The CDR3 spans 14 residues. The V end was cut by 5 bases, the J end by 0 bases, with 10 bases between. The DNA of the CDR3 is TGTGCCAGCAGCCCAGGGGAGGCTAACTATGGCTACACCTTC. Amino acids: CASSPGEANYGYTF.

The sample holds many counts of this clonotype. The J gene is TRBJ2-2, the V gene TRBV30; D uncertain. This CDR3 is built from 12 residues. Trimming left V 2 bases short and J 5 bases short, with 6 bases between. Germline V CDR1 and CDR2: GTSNPN, SVGIG (reference sequence). The chain's CDR3 is CAWSRRTGELFF. The CDR3 nucleotides are TGTGCCTGGAGTCGACGGACCGGGGAGCTGTTTTTT.

By sample fraction, this clonotype is medium-sized (0.01 to 0.1%). This chain connects TRBV20-1 to TRBJ1-6, with no clear D. The V end lost 5 bases, the J end lost 13 bases, and 12 bases lay between the germline ends. CDR1 is DFQATT, CDR2 SNEGSKA, per germline (reference sequence). The CDR3 extends over 11 amino acids. The CDR3 here is CSAPVYGPLHF. CDR3 in DNA: TGCAGTGCTCCAGTATACGGTCCCCTCCACTTT.

This clonotype ranks as medium-sized. The chain carries TRBV4-3 and TRBJ2-3, with D possibly matching TRBD2 (7 bases). Deletions cut 0 bases from V and 2 bases from J, with 15 bases between. The germline V gene has CDR1 LGHNA and CDR2 YSLEER. The CDR3 has 17 amino acids. The DNA of the CDR3 is TGCGCCAGCAGCCAAGAATGGGGGGGCCTACTCACAGATACGCAGTATTTT. This encodes CASSQEWGGLLTDTQYF.

This sequence joins TRBV5-1 and TRBJ1-1; D is unclear. V lost 2 bases and J lost 5, with 31 bases in between. The CDR3 contains 20 residues. Looked up from germline, CDR1 is SGHRS and CDR2 is YFSETQ. CDR3 region: CASSLDPAQTYIRPGTEAFF. The CDR3, as DNA: TGCGCCAGCAGCTTAGACCCCGCCCAGACCTACATCAGGCCGGGTACTGAAGCTTTCTTT.

Details on this clonotype: A much larger clone lies one base from this, so it may be a read error. J is TRBJ1-6 and V is TRBV25-1; D ambiguous. The CDR3 is made up of 13 amino acids. CDR1 is MGHDK and CDR2 is SYGVNS in the germline V gene. The CDR3 region has the DNA TGTGTCAGCAGTGAACAGCCGAATTCACCCCTCCACTTT. Translation gives CVSSEQPNSPLHF.

This clonotype was recorded many times. The chain combines TRBV6-5 with TRBJ2-6; tentatively, D is TRBD1 or TRBD2 (5 bases each). Germline loops: CDR1 MNHEY, CDR2 SVGAGI. Trimming removed 7 bases at V and 0 bases at J, with 10 bases between. The CDR3 spans 15 residues. The DNA of the CDR3 is TGTGCCAGCACTAGCACAGGCTCTGGGGCCAACGTCCTGACTTTC. Protein product: CASTSTGSGANVLTF.

The sample holds many counts of this clonotype. V usage is TRBV4-1 and J usage is TRBJ1-2; 9 positions match TRBD1. This CDR3 comprises 17 residues. CDR1 is MGHRA and CDR2 is YSYEKL in the germline V gene. J gave up 2 bases and V 2 bases, and 9 bases lay outside the gene matches. The CDR3 sequence is CASSQRNDRGINYGYTF. The CDR3 DNA sequence: TGCGCCAGCAGCCAAAGAAACGACAGGGGGATCAACTATGGCTACACCTTC.

V gene TRBV5-1 combines with J gene TRBJ2-7; the D is unclear. This CDR3 region has 14 residues. Between the trimmed V and J ends, which lost 0 bases and 2 bases, there was a span of 9 bases. Germline CDR1 is SGHRS and CDR2 is YFSETQ. CDR3 protein: CASSLVVQPYEQYF. The CDR3 DNA reads as TGCGCCAGCAGCTTGGTGGTACAGCCCTACGAGCAGTACTTC.

By proportion, this clonotype is medium-sized. The chain carries TRBV12-3 or TRBV12-4 and TRBJ1-1; a weak D match, TRBD1 (5 bases). Trimming stripped 3 bases from V and 3 bases from J, with 8 bases between. This CDR3 contains 13 residues. The CDR3 DNA follows: TGTGCCAGCAGTTTCAGGGTAGACACTGAAGCTTTCTTT. This sequence encodes CASSFRVDTEAFF.

The sample holds a few counts of this clonotype. The rearrangement links TRBV7-2 to TRBJ2-1, with D maybe TRBD1 (6 bases). Germline CDR1 SGHTA, CDR2 FQGNSA. V dropped 3 bases and J dropped 0 bases, with 15 bases sitting between them. The CDR3 covers 17 residues. CDR3 region: CASSLFQGTSSYNEQFF. The CDR3 nucleotides read TGTGCCAGCAGCTTGTTTCAGGGGACAAGCTCCTACAATGAGCAGTTCTTC.

This clonotype appeared many times. The chain links TRBV7-9 to TRBJ1-2; 8 nucleotides match TRBD1. Losses at the gene ends were 4 bases for V and 3 bases for J; bases not matched to a gene: 7. The CDR3 length is 15 residues. Germline lookup yields CDR1 SEHNR and CDR2 FQNEAQ (reference sequence). The CDR3 DNA is TGTGCCAGCAGCTATGAATTGGGACAGGACTATGGCTACACCTTC. It encodes CASSYELGQDYGYTF.